Listed below are T cell receptor beta chains from one sample, sequenced in a study of blood T cells in healthy people across ages. MiXCR, applied by TCRdb to the 5' RACE reads, yields one record per CDR3 protein. The table has about 780,000 distinct CDR3 sequences, roughly 24% seen once. Separately, the same data were catalogued under a study of T cells of mothers and their children.

The sample consisted of blood. The receptors originated from a boy younger than 18 in good health. Both conserved end residues are part of each CDR3. The order of the fields is J gene, V gene, clone size, D gene, CDR3 protein, CDR3 DNA. D genes are given only for firm matches. For some rows the clone size is stated as once, few or many, or as a class when expanded; others skip it.

>TRBJ2-5|TRBV29-1|few|NA
CSVGIRGLQETQYF
TGCAGCGTTGGGATCAGGGGCCTACAAGAGACCCAGTACTTC
>TRBJ2-1|TRBV5-5|many|NA
CASSLVVQGVNEQFF
TGTGCCAGCAGCTTGGTAGTACAGGGAGTAAATGAGCAGTTCTTC
>TRBJ1-2|TRBV27|NA|NA
CASSWGSNYGYTF
TGTGCCAGCAGTTGGGGGTCCAACTATGGCTACACCTTC
>TRBJ2-3|TRBV5-1|NA|NA
CVSGSGSTDTQYF
TGCGTCAGCGGGTCCGGGAGCACAGATACGCAGTATTTT
>TRBJ2-7|TRBV20-1|NA|NA
CSARAVSNSYEQYF
TGCAGTGCTAGAGCGGTCTCAAACTCCTACGAGCAGTACTTC
>TRBJ1-4|TRBV5-1|few|NA
CASSSWGLGATNEKLFF
TGCGCCAGCAGCTCTTGGGGCCTCGGTGCAACTAATGAAAAACTGTTTTTT
>TRBJ1-4|TRBV12-3/TRBV12-4|many|TRBD1
CASSEGTGGEKLFF
TGTGCCAGCAGTGAGGGGACAGGGGGTGAAAAACTGTTTTTT
>TRBJ2-1|TRBV20-1|NA|NA
CSARDPDSSYNEQFF
TGCAGTGCTAGAGATCCAGACAGCTCCTACAATGAGCAGTTCTTC
>TRBJ2-7|TRBV27|few|NA
CASSLNPRVSEQYF
TGTGCCAGCAGTTTAAATCCGCGAGTAAGCGAGCAGTACTTC
>TRBJ2-7|TRBV12-3/TRBV12-4|NA|NA
CASSSPHGGRAEQYF
TGTGCCAGCAGTTCCCCTCACGGGGGGCGCGCCGAGCAGTACTTC
>TRBJ2-1|TRBV12-3/TRBV12-4|many|NA
CASIMGGGSSYNEQFF
TGTGCCAGCATTATGGGGGGGGGCTCATCCTACAATGAGCAGTTCTTC
>TRBJ1-1|TRBV12-5|NA|NA
CASGLVGNTEAFF
TGTGCTAGTGGTTTGGTGGGGAACACTGAAGCTTTCTTT
>TRBJ2-5|TRBV28|NA|TRBD2
CASSRGGAEETQYF
TGTGCCAGCAGTCGGGGGGGAGCCGAAGAGACCCAGTACTTC
>TRBJ2-1|TRBV20-1|NA|TRBD2
CSARVSSGGADEQFF
TGCAGTGCTAGAGTATCTAGCGGGGGGGCCGATGAGCAGTTCTTC
>TRBJ2-7|TRBV2|few|NA
CASSGQNEQYF
TGTGCCAGCAGTGGACAAAACGAGCAATACTTC
>TRBJ2-5|TRBV5-1|few|NA
CAHSGCETQYF
TGCGCCCACTCAGGGTGTGAGACCCAGTACTTC
>TRBJ2-3|TRBV10-1|NA|NA
CASSEVAQDTQYF
TGCGCCAGCAGTGAAGTGGCACAAGATACGCAGTATTTT
>TRBJ2-3|TRBV7-9|few|TRBD1
CASSLARTGFTDTQYF
TGTGCCAGCAGCTTAGCGAGGACAGGGTTCACAGATACGCAGTATTTT
>TRBJ2-4|TRBV5-6|few|NA
CASSLVLGAGPQYF
TGTGCCAGCAGCTTGGTTCTCGGGGCGGGCCCTCAGTACTTC
>TRBJ2-5|TRBV6-1|NA|TRBD2
CASHAGGQETQYF
TGTGCCAGCCATGCGGGGGGGCAAGAGACCCAGTACTTC
>TRBJ2-3|TRBV30|NA|TRBD2
CALGGGSTDTQYF
TGTGCCCTTGGCGGGGGGAGCACAGATACGCAGTATTTT
>TRBJ2-3|TRBV9|few|NA
CASSVGKFSSTDTQYF
TGTGCCAGCAGCGTAGGAAAATTCTCTAGCACAGATACGCAGTATTTT
>TRBJ2-2|TRBV14|NA|NA
CASSQFYSPTGELFF
TGTGCCAGCAGCCAATTTTACTCTCCCACCGGGGAGCTGTTTTTT
>TRBJ2-3|TRBV27|few|NA
CASNRGRVPTDTQYF
TGTGCCAGCAATAGGGGCAGGGTCCCCACAGATACGCAGTATTTT
>TRBJ2-2|TRBV13|few|NA
CASSRRMAELFF
TGTGCCAGCAGCCGCCGGATGGCTGAGCTGTTTTTT
>TRBJ2-7|TRBV7-9|NA|NA
CASSFPTGASSYEQYF
TGTGCCAGCAGCTTCCCGACAGGAGCTAGCTCCTACGAGCAGTACTTC
>TRBJ1-1|TRBV5-8|NA|NA
CASSLEFPGAEAFF
TGTGCCAGCAGCTTGGAATTTCCCGGCGCTGAAGCTTTCTTT